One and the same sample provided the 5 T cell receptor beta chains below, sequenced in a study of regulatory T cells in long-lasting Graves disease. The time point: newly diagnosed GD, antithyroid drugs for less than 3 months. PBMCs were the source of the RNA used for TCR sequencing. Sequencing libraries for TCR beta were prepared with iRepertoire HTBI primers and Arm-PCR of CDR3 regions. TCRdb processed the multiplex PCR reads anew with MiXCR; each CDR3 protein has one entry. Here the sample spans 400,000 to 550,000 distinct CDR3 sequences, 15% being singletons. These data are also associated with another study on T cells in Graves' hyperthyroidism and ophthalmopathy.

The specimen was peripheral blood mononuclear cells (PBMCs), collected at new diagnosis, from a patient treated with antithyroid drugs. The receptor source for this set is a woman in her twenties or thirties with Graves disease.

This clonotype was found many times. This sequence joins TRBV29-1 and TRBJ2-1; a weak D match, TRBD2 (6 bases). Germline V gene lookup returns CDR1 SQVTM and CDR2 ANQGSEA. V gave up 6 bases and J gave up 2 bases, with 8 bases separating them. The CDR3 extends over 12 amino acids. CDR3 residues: CSVGEAYNEQFF. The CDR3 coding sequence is TGCAGCGTGGGGGAGGCCTACAATGAGCAGTTCTTC.

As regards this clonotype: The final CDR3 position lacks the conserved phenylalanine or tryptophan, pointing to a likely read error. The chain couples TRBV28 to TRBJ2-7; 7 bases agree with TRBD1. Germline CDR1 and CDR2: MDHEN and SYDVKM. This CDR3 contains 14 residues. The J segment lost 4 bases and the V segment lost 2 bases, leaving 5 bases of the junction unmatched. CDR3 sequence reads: CASSLDRAGYEQYL. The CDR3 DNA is TGTGCCAGCAGTTTAGACAGGGCTGGATACGAGCAGTACCTC.

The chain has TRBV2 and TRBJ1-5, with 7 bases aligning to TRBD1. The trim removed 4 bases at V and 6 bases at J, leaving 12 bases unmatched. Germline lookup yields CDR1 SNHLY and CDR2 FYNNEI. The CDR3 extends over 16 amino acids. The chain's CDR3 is CASSVTGTVRTQPQHF. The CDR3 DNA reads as TGTGCCAGCAGTGTTACCGGGACAGTGCGCACTCAGCCCCAGCATTTT.

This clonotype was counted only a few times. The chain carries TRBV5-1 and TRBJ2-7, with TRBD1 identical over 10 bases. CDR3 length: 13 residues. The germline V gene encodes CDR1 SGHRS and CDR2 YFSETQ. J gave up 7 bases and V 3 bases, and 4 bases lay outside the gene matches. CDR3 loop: CASSSDRGREQYF. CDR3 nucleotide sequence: TGCGCCAGCAGCTCAGACAGGGGGCGGGAGCAGTACTTC.

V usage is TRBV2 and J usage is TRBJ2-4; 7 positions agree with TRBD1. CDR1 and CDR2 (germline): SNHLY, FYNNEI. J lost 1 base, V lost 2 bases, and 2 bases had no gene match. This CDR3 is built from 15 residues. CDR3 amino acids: CASSELQGAKNIQYF. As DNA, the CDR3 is TGTGCCAGCAGTGAACTACAGGGGGCCAAAAACATTCAGTACTTC.